This T cell receptor beta chain derives from a study of cytomegalovirus exposure and HLA in healthy donors. Study background: Among about 179 million T cells, an earlier analysis found 120 million or so unique TCR beta sequences.

General observations from the study: A later analysis found TCR association rates differed by HLA locus, highest for DRB1 and lowest for HLA-C. The later analysis indicated that the majority of CMV-associated TCR beta chains appeared HLA-restricted.

CDR1 MNHEY and CDR2 SVGAGI come from the germline V gene. This CDR3 comprises 15 residues. Between the trimmed V and J ends, which lost 0 bases and 3 bases, there was a span of 11 bases. Regarding this clone: What it recognizes is unknown.

PCR was performed using 60 Vbeta and 13 Jbeta primers. TCRdb's table, derived via immunoSEQ multiplex PCR, lists solely in-frame clones and lacks some. In the table there are about 85,000 clones, 60% to 80% of which are singletons. This TCR derives from a woman in her forties or fifties in good health and CMV-seropositive. The sample was PBMCs. This chain connects TRBV6-5 to TRBJ1-1; perhaps TRBD1 as D (5 bases). CDR3 sequence (DNA): TGTGCCAGCAGTTACTCGAGGACGGGGGACACTGAAGCTTTCTTT. Protein product: CASSYSRTGDTEAFF.